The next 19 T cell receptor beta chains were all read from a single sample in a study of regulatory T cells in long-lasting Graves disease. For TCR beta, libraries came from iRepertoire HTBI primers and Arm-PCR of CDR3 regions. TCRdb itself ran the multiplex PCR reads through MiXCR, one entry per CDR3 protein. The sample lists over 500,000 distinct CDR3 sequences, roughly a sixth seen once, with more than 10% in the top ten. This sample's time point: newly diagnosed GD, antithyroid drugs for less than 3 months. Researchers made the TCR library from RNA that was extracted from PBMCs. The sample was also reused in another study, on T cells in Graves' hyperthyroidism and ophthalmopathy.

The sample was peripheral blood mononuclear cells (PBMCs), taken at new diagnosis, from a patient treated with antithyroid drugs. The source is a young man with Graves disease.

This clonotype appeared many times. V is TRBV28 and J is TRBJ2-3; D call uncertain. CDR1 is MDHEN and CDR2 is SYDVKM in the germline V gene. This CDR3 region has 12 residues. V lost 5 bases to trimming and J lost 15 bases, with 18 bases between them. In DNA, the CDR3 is TGTGCCAGCAGTCAAGACCCAGGAGTACTATATTTT. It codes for CASSQDPGVLYF.

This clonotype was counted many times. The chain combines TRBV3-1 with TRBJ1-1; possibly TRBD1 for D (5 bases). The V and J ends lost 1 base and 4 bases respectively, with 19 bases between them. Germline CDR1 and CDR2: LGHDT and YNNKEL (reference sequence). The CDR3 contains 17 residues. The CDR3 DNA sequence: TGTGCCAGCAGCCAAGTCATTCCCTGGGGCGAGGGCACTGAAGCTTTCTTT. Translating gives CASSQVIPWGEGTEAFF.

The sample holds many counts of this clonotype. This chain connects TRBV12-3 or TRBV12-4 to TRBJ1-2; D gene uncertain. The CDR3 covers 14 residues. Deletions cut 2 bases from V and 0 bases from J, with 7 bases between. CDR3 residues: CASSLSVTNYGYTF. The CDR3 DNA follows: TGTGCCAGCAGTTTATCGGTTACTAACTATGGCTACACCTTC.

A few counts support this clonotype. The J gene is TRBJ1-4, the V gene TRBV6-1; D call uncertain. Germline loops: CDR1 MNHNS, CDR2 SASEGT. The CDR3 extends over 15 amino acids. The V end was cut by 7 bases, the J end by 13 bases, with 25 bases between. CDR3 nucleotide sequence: TGTGCCAGCAACGGAGACGCCCCGTGGAATTTCGGACTGTTTTTT. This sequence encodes CASNGDAPWNFGLFF.

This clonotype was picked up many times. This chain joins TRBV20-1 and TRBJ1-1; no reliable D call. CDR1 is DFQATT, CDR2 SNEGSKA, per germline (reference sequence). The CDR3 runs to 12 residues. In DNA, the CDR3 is TGCAGGGTGGCACGGTGGAACACTGAAGCTTTCTTT. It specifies CRVARWNTEAFF.

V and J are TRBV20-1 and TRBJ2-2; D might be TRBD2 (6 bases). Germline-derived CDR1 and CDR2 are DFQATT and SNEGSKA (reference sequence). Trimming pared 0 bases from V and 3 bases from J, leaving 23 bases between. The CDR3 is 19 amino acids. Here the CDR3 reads CSARDTRPTRGWDTGELFF. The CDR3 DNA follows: TGCAGTGCTAGAGACACCCGACCGACTAGGGGATGGGACACCGGGGAGCTGTTTTTT.

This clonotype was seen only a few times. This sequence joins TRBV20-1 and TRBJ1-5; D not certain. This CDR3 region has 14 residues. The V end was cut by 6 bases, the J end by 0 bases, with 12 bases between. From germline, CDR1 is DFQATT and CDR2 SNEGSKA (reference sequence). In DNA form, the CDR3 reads TGCAGTGCCAGGCCTGGTCATAGCAATCAGCCCCAGCATTTT. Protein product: CSARPGHSNQPQHF.

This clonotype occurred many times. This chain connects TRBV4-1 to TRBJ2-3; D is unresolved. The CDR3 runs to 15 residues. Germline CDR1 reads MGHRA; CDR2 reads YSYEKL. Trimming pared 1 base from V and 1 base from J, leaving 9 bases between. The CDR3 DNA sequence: TGCGCCAGCAGCCAAGTGTCGGCACGCACAGATACGCAGTATTTT. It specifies CASSQVSARTDTQYF.

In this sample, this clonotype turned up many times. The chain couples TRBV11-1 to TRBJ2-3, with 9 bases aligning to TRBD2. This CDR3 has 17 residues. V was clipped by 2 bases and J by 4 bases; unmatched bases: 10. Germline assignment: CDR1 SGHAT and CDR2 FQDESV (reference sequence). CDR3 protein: CASSLYPAGGISDTQYF. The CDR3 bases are TGTGCCAGCAGCTTATATCCAGCGGGGGGAATTTCAGATACGCAGTATTTT.

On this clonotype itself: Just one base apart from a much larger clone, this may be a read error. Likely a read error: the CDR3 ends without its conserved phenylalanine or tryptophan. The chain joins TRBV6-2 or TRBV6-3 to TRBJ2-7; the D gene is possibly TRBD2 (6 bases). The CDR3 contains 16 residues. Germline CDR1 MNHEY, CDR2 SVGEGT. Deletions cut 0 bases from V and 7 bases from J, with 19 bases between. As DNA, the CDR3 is TGTGCCAGCAGTTACTCGATACGGGAGCCGATGGTGGAGCAGTACTCC. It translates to CASSYSIREPMVEQYS.

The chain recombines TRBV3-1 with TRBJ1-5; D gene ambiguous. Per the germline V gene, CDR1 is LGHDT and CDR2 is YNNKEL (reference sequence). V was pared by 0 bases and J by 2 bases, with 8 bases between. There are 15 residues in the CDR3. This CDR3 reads CASSQDHRGNQPQHF. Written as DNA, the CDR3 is TGTGCCAGCAGCCAAGACCACAGAGGCAATCAGCCCCAGCATTTT.

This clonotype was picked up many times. DNA for the CDR3: TGTGCCAGCAGTTTCGCGGGGAAGGGGTACGAGCAGTACTTC. It translates to CASSFAGKGYEQYF. This chain connects TRBV28 to TRBJ2-7, with D perhaps matching TRBD2 (6 bases). This CDR3 has 14 residues. The V and J ends lost 3 bases and 4 bases respectively, with 13 bases between them. The germline V gene has CDR1 MDHEN and CDR2 SYDVKM.

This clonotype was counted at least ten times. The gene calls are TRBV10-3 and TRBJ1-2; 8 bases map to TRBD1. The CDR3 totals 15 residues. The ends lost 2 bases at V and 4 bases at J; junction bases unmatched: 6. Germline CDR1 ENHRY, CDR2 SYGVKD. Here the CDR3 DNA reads TGTGCCATCAGTGAGCATGGACAGGGAGGCTATGGCTACACCTTC. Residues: CAISEHGQGGYGYTF.

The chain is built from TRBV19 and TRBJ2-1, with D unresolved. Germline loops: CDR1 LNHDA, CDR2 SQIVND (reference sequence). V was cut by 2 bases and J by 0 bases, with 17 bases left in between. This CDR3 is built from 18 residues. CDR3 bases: TGTGCCAGTAGTATAAGTCTTCCTTGGGGATACTCCTACAATGAGCAGTTCTTC. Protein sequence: CASSISLPWGYSYNEQFF.

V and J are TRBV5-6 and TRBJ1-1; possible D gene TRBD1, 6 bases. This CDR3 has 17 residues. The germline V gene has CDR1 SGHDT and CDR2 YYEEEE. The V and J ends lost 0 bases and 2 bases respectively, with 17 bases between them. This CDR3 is CASSLVGRGIRNTEAFF. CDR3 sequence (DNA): TGTGCCAGCAGCTTGGTTGGCAGGGGAATTCGAAACACTGAAGCTTTCTTT. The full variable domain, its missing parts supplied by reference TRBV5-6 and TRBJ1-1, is DAGVTQSPTHLIKTRGQQVTLRCSPKSGHDTVSWYQQALGQGPQFIFQYYEEEERQRGNFPDRFSGHQFPNYSSELNVNALLLGDSALYLCASSLVGRGIRNTEAFFGQGTRLTVV.

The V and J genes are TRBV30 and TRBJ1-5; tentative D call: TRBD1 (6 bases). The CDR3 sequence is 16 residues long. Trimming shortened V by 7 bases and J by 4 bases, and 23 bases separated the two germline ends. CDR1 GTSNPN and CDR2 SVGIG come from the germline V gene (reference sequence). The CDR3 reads CAFIKQGQGENQPQHF. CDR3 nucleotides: TGTGCCTTCATTAAACAGGGTCAGGGAGAAAATCAGCCCCAGCATTTT.

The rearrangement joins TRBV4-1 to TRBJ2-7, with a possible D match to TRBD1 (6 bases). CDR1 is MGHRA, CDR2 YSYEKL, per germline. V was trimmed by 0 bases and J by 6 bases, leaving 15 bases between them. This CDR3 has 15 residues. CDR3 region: CASSQDRRTASEQYF. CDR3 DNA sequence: TGCGCCAGCAGCCAAGATCGGAGGACAGCGAGCGAGCAGTACTTC.

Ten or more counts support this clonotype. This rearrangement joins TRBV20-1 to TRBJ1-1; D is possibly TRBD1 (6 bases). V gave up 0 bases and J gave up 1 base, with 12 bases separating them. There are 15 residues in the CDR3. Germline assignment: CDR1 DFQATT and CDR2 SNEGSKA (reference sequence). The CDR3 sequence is CSARDLAGANTEAFF. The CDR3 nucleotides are TGCAGTGCTAGAGATCTCGCAGGGGCGAACACTGAAGCTTTCTTT.

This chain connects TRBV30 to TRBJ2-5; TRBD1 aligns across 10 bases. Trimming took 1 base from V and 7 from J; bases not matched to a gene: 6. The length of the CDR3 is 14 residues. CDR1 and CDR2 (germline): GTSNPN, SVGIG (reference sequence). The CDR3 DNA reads TGTGCCTGGAGTGCTCCCGACAGGGGGCTGACCCAGTACTTC. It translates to CAWSAPDRGLTQYF. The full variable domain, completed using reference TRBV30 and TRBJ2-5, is SQTIHQWPATLVQPVGSPLSLECTVEGTSNPNLYWYRQAAGRGLQLLFYSVGIGQISSEVPQNLSASRPQDRQFILSSKKLLLSDSGFYLCAWSAPDRGLTQYFGPGTRLLVL.